The present T cell receptor beta chain was sequenced within a study of T-cell memory formation after mild COVID-19. General study points: Some clones that responded were present in memory (sampled pre-infection), which suggests cross-reactive memory joined. The second-wave clones peaking on day 37 were not confirmed as SARS-CoV-2-specific. CD4+ contracting clones lay mainly in CM and EM, CD8+ ones in EMRA.

The germline V gene encodes CDR1 MNHEY and CDR2 SVGEGT. There are 14 residues in the CDR3. The V end was cut by 0 bases, the J end by 2 bases, with 7 bases between. A few counts support this clonotype. The antigen is unknown. TCRdb reprocessed the 5' RACE reads via MiXCR and lists one record per CDR3 protein. This table holds fewer than 350,000 distinct CDR3 sequences, roughly 18% found once. V is TRBV6-2 or TRBV6-3 and J is TRBJ2-5, with D unresolved. Sequenced material: PBMCs or a T cell subset sorted from them (not recorded which). The receptor comes from a man aged 18 to 30 who had mild COVID-19 (a few samples of this study predate the infection). Cell type and time point are not known. The CDR3 spells CASSYSTRQETQYF. Written as DNA, the CDR3 is TGTGCCAGCAGTTACTCGACCAGGCAAGAGACCCAGTACTTC.